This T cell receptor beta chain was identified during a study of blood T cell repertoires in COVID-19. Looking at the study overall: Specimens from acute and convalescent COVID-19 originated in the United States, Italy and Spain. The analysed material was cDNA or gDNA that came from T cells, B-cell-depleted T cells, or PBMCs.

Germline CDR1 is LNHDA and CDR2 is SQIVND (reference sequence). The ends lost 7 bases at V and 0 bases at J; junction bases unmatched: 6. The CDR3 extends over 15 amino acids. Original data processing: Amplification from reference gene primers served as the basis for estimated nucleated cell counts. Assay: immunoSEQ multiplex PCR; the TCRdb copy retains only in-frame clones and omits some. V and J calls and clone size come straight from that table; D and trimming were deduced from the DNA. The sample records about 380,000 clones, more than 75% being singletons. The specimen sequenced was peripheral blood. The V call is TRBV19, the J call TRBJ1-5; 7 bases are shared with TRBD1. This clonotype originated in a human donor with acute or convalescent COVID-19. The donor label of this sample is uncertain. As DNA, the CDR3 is TGTGCCAGTACCTCAGGGGGAAGTAGCAATCAGCCCCAGCATTTT. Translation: CASTSGGSSNQPQHF.